The sequence of this TCR beta chain was determined in a study of Ad26.COV2.S vaccination and SARS-CoV-2 variants. Overall study: Ad26.COV2.S was injected intramuscularly once or twice, 56 days apart.

CDR3 length: 15 amino acids. Germline assignment: CDR1 KGHSH and CDR2 LQKENI. Trimming pared 4 bases from V and 8 bases from J, leaving 15 bases between. Using immunoSEQ multiplex PCR, the repertoire was profiled, and TCRdb retains in-frame clones only, with some absent. The repertoire has some 520,000 clones, roughly nine tenths of them found once; the top ten carry over 10%. Study-wide findings and caveats: Breadth, reportedly substantial, characterized the spike-specific CD8+ and CD4+ T cell responses after vaccination. Total T cell responses may have been underestimated by the TCR breadth and depth analyses.

About this clone: Antigen unknown.

Treatment denoted: around 19 received Ad26.COV2.S at low or high dose, single or two shots; about five received placebo; per-sample allocation not given. The samples date from day 63 after the first vaccine or placebo injection. In the vaccine, an Ad26 vector expressed the SARS-CoV-2 spike of the Wuhan strain. The genes are TRBV18 and TRBJ1-6, with D perhaps TRBD1 (6 bases). This sequence was found in a person between 18 and 65 years old who received the Ad26.COV2.S COVID-19 vaccine or a placebo. Sequencing was performed on peripheral blood, taken in a trial of Ad26.COV2.S vaccine versus placebo. CDR3 amino acids: CASSRRTGNDSPLHF. The CDR3 bases are TGTGCCAGCTCACGCCGTACAGGGAATGATTCACCCCTCCACTTT.